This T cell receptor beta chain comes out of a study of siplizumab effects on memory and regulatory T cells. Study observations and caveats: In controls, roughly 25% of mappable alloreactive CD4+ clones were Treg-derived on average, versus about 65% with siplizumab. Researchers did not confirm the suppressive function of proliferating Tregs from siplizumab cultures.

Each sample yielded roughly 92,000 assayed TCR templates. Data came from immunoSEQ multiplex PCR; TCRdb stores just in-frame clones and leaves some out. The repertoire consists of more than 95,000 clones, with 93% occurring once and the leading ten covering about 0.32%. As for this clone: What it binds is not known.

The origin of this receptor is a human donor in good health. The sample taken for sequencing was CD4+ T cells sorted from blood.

CDR3 in DNA: TGTGCCAGCAGCTTAGGTGGGACAGGGGACTACGAGCAGTACTTC. Encoded protein: CASSLGGTGDYEQYF. The chain uses TRBV7-2 and TRBJ2-7, with TRBD1 matching 10 bases. The ends lost 1 base at V and 3 bases at J; junction bases unmatched: 3. CDR1 and CDR2 (germline): SGHTA, FQGNSA. The CDR3 totals 15 residues.